This T cell receptor beta chain comes out of a study of technical replicates of blood from a handful of donors. TCRdb keeps only in-frame clones here, not all; method: immunoSEQ multiplex PCR. The data contain about 100,000 clones, 90% to 96% of them singletons. Germline trimming cut 2 bases from V and 8 bases from J; bases unmatched to any gene: 0. Per the germline V gene, CDR1 is SGDLS and CDR2 is YYNGEE. This CDR3 has 11 residues. The origin of this receptor is a human donor in good health. This chain connects TRBV9 to TRBJ1-1, with TRBD1 identical over 7 bases. Sample: T cells isolated from PBMCs. CDR3 sequence reads: CASSVDREAFF. In nucleotides, the CDR3 is TGTGCCAGCAGCGTGGACAGGGAAGCTTTCTTT.